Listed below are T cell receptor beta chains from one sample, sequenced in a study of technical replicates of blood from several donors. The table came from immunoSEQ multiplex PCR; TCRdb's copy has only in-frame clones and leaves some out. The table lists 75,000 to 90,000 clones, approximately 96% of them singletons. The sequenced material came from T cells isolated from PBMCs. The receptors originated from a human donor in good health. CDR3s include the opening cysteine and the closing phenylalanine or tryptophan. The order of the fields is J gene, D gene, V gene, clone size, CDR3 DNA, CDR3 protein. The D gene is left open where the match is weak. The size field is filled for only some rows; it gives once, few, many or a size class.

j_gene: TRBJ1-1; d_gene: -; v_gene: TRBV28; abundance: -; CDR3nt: TGTGCCAGCAGCACCCAAGGGGGTTTGAACACTGAAGCTTTCTTT; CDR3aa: CASSTQGGLNTEAFF
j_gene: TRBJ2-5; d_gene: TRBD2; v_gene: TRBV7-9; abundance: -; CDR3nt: TGTGCCAGCAGCTTAGCCGGACTAGCGGATCAAGAGACCCAGTACTTC; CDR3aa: CASSLAGLADQETQYF
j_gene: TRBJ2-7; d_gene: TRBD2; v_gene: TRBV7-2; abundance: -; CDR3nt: TGTGCCAGCAGCCCACTAGCGGGGGGATCTGAAGAGCAGTACTTC; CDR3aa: CASSPLAGGSEEQYF
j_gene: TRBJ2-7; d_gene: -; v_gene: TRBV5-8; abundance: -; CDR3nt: TGTGCCAGCAGCCCAAACTACGAGCAGTACTTC; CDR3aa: CASSPNYEQYF
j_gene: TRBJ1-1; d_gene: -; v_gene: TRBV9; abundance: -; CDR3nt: TGTGCCAGCAGCGGACAGGCTTACACTGAAGCTTTCTTT; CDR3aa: CASSGQAYTEAFF
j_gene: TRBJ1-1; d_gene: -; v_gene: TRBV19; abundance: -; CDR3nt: TGTGCCAGTAGTATACGGAACACTGAAGCTTTCTTT; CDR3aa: CASSIRNTEAFF
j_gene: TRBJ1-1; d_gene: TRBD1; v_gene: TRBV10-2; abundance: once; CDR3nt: TGCGCCAGCAGTGATTTAGGGGGCTGGACTGAAGCTTTCTTT; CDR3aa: CASSDLGGWTEAFF
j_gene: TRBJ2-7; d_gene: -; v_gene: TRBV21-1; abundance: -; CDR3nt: TGTGCCAGCAGCAGTGAACATCCAGGGCTGGCGGGACAGGCGTCCTACGAGCAGTACTTC; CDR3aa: CASSSEHPGLAGQASYEQYF
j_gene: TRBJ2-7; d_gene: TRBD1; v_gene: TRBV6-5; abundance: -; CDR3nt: TGTGCCAGCAAGGACAGGTTCTACGAGCAGTACTTC; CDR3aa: CASKDRFYEQYF
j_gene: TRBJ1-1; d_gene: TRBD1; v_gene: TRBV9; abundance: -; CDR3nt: TGTGCCAGCAGCTCTCGACAGGGCGATTACACTGAAGCTTTCTTT; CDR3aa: CASSSRQGDYTEAFF
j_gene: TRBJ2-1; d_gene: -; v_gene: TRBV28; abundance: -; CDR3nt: TGTGCCAGCAGGTATAACAATGAGCAGTTCTTC; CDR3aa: CASRYNNEQFF
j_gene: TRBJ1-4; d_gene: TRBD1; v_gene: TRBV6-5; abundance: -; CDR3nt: TGTGCCAGCAGTGGAGGACAGGAGCAAGAAAAACTGTTTTTT; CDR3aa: CASSGGQEQEKLFF
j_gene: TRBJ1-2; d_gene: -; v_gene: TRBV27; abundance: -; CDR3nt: TGTGCCAGCAGTTTGAGGGCATTTCCTCCTATCCGCTACACCTTC; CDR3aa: CASSLRAFPPIRYTF
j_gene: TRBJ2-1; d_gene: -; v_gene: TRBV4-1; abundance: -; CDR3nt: TGCGCCAGCAGCCAAGTCGGCGGGGATGAGCAGTTCTTC; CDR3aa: CASSQVGGDEQFF
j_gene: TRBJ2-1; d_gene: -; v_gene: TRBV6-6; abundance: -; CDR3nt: TGTGCCAGCAGTTCAGGCGAAGGGGGAAATGAGCAGTTCTTC; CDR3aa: CASSSGEGGNEQFF
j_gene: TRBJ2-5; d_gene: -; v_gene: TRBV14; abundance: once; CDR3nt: TGTGCCAGCAGCCAAGGCGTGGAGACCCAGTACTTC; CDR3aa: CASSQGVETQYF
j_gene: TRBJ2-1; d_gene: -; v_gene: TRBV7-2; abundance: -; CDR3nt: TGTGCCAGCAGCTTAGGTCGCAGGGGCAACAATGAGCAGTTCTTC; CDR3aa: CASSLGRRGNNEQFF
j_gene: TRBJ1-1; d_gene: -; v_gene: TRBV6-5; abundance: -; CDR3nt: TGTGCCAGCAGTTCCCCCTTCGGGGAAGCTTTCTTT; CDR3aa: CASSSPFGEAFF
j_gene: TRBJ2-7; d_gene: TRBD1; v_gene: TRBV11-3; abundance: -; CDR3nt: TGTGCCAGCAGCTCAACAGGGGGAAAGGGCTACGAGCAGTACTTC; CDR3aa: CASSSTGGKGYEQYF
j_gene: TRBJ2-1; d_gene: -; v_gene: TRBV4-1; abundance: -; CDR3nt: TGCGCCAGCAGCCAGATCCTAATGCGGGATAACAATGAGCAGTTCTTC; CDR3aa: CASSQILMRDNNEQFF
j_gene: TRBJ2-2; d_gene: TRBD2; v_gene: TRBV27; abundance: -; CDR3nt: TGTGCCAGCAGAACTAGCGGGAGATTAGACGGGGAGCTGTTTTTT; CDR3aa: CASRTSGRLDGELFF
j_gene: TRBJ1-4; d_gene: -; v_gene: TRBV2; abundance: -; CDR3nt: TGTGCCAGCGTGGGTGAGGGTGAAAAACTGTTTTTT; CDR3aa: CASVGEGEKLFF
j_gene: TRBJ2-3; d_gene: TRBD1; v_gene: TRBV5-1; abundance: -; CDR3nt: TGCGCCAGCAGCCGGGGGACAGGGTGCACAGATACGCAGTATTTT; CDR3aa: CASSRGTGCTDTQYF
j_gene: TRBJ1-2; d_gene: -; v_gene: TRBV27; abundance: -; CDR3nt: TGTGCCAGCAGTTTATATGGGGGGAGTCAGGACGGCTACACCTTC; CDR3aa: CASSLYGGSQDGYTF
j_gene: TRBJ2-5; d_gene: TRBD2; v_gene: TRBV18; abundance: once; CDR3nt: TGTGCCAGCTCACTTAGCGGGAGAGAGACCCAGTACTTC; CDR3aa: CASSLSGRETQYF
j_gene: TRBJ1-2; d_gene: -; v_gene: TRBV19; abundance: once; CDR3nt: TGTGCCAGTAGTATCCCAGGGTTCGAGGATAGTAGCTATGGCTACACCTTC; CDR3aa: CASSIPGFEDSSYGYTF
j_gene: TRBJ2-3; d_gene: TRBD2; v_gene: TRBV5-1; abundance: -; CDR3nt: TGCGCCAGCAGTTTGGGGACTAGCGCAGATACGCAGTATTTT; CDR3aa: CASSLGTSADTQYF
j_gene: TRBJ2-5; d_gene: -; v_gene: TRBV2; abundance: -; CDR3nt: TGTGCCAGCCGCCCTGCGAGGGGGCAAGAGACCCAGTACTTC; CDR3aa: CASRPARGQETQYF
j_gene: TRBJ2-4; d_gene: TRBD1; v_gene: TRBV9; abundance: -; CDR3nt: TGTGCCAGCAGCCTGACAGGGGGCGCGGACATTCAGTACTTC; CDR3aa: CASSLTGGADIQYF
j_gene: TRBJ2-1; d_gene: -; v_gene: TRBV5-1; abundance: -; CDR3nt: TGCGCCAGCAGCTTGACAGACAATGAGCAGTTCTTC; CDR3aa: CASSLTDNEQFF
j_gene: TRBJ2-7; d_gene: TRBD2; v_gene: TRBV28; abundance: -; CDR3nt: TGTGCCAGCAGTACCCCTAGCGGGAGTTACGAGCAGTACTTC; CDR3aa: CASSTPSGSYEQYF
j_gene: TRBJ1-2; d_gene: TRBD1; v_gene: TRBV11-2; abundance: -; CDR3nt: TGTGCCAGCAGCTTACCACACGCCCTTCAGGGGGGTAATGGCTACACCTTC; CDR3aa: CASSLPHALQGGNGYTF
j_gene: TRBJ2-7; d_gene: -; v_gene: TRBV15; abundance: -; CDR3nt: TGTGCCACCAGCACAGGGGCCTACGACTACGAGCAGTACTTC; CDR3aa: CATSTGAYDYEQYF
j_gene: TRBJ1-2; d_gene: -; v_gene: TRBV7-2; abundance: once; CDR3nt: TGTGCCAGCAGCTTAGATGCGGTCGGCTACACCTTC; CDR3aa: CASSLDAVGYTF
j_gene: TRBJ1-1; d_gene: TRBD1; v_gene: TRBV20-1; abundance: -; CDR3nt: TGCAGTGCTGGGACAGGGAAAGATGCTTTCTTT; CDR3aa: CSAGTGKDAFF
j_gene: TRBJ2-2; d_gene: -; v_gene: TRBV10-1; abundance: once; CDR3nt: TGCGCCAGCAGTTACCTAGCGAACACCGGGGAGCTGTTTTTT; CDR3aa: CASSYLANTGELFF
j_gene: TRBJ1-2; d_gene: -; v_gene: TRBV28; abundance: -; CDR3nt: TGTGCCAGCAGTTTAGGAGGGAGCTATGGCTACACCTTC; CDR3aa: CASSLGGSYGYTF
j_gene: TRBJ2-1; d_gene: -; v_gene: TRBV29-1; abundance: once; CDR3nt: TGCAGCGTTGGGCAGGGGATGTCTGGCAATGAGCAGTTCTTC; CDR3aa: CSVGQGMSGNEQFF
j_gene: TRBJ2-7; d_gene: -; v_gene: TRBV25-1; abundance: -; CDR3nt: TGTGCCAGCAGGTATTACTCCTACGAGCAGTACTTC; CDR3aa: CASRYYSYEQYF
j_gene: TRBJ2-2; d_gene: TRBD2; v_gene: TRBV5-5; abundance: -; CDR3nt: TGTGCCAGCATCGTAGCGGGAGGGCCAATCGGGGAGCTGTTTTTT; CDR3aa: CASIVAGGPIGELFF
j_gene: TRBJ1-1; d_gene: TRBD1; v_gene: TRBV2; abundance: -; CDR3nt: TGTGCCAGACAGGGGTTAGGCACTGAAGCTTTCTTT; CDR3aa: CARQGLGTEAFF
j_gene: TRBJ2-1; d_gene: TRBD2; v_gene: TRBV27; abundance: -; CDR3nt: TGTGCCAGCAGTTTGGGAGGGAGCGATATTCCCTCCTACAATGAGCAGTTCTTC; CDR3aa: CASSLGGSDIPSYNEQFF
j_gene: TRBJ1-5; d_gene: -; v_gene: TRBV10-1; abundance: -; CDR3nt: TGCGCCAGCAGTGAGTTTGGGACATCCGCCAATCAGCCCCAGCATTTT; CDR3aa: CASSEFGTSANQPQHF
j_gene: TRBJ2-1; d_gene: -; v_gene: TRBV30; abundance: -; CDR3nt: TGTGCCTGGAGCCCCCGACCAGGTGAGCAGTTCTTC; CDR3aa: CAWSPRPGEQFF
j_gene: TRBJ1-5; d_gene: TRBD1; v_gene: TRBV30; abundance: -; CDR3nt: TGTGCCTGGACCAAGACAGGGCAAGGTCAGCCCCAGCATTTT; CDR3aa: CAWTKTGQGQPQHF
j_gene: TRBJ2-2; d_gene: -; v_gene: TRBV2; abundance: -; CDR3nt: TGTGCCAGCAGCTGGGGGGCGAACACCGGGGAGCTGTTTTTT; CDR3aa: CASSWGANTGELFF
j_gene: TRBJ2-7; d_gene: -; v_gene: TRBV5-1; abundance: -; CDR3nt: TGCGCCAGCAGCTTGCCCAGGGGAGTTCCCCCCTACGAGCAGTACTTC; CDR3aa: CASSLPRGVPPYEQYF
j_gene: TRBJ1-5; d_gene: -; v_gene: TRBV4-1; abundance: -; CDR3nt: TGCGCCAGCAGCCTCTACTGGACGGAAACTAGGAATCAGCCCCAGCATTTT; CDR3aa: CASSLYWTETRNQPQHF
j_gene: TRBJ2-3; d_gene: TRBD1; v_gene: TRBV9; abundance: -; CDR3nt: TGTGCCAGCAGCGGTCGACAGGGGGTCACAGATACGCAGTATTTT; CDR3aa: CASSGRQGVTDTQYF
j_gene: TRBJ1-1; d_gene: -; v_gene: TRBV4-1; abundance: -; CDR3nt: TGCGCCAGCAGCCAATTCGGGGAGGACACTGAAGCTTTCTTT; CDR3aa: CASSQFGEDTEAFF
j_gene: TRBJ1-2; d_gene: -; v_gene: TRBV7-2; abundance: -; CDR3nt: TGTGCCAGCAGCTCGTATAGACAGGAGCTGGGCTATGGCTACACCTTC; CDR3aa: CASSSYRQELGYGYTF
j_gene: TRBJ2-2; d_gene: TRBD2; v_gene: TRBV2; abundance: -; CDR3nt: TGTGCCAGCAGAGAGGGACTAGCGGTGAACACCGGGGAGCTGTTTTTT; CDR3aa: CASREGLAVNTGELFF